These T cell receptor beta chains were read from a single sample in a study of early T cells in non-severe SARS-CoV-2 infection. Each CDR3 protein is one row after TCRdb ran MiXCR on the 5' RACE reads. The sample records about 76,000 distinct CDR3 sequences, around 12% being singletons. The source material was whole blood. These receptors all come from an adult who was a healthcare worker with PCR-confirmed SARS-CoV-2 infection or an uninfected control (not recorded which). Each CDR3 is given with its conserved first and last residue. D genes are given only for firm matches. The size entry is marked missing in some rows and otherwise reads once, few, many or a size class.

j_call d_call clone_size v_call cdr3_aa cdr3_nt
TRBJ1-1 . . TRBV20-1 CSARGYGSTEAFF TGCAGTGCTAGAGGTTATGGGAGCACTGAAGCTTTCTTT
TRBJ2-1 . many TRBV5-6 CASSFRSSWGNEQFF TGTGCCAGCAGCTTCAGGAGTAGCTGGGGCAATGAGCAGTTCTTC
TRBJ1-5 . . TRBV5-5 CASSQRTIRDQPQHF TGTGCCAGCAGCCAGCGGACAATCCGCGATCAGCCCCAGCATTTT
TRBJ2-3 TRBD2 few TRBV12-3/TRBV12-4 CASSLALGYSGSTDTQYF TGTGCCAGCAGTTTAGCCCTCGGTTACAGCGGGAGTACAGATACGCAGTATTTT
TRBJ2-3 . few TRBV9 CASSLGRTDTQYF TGTGCCAGCAGCCTAGGCAGGACAGATACGCAGTATTTT
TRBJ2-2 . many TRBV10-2 CASSYSTGELFF TGCGCCAGCAGTTATAGCACCGGGGAGCTGTTTTTT
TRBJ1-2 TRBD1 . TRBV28 CATGEPQYGYTF TGTGCAACAGGGGAACCCCAATATGGCTACACCTTC
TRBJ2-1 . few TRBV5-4 CASRPLDWSSYNEQFF TGTGCCAGCAGACCCCTCGACTGGAGCTCCTACAATGAGCAGTTCTTC
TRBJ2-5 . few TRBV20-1 CSALGETQYF TGCAGTGCCCTAGGGGAGACCCAGTACTTC
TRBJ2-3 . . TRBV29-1 CSVEQPTTDTQYF TGCAGCGTTGAACAACCTACCACAGATACGCAGTATTTT
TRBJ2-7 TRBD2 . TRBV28 CASSLLRERSYEQYF TGTGCCAGCAGTTTACTGCGGGAGAGATCCTACGAGCAGTACTTC
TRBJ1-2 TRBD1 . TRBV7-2 CASSSRGPYGYTF TGTGCCAGCAGCTCCAGGGGGCCCTATGGCTACACCTTC
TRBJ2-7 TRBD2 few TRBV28 CASRMGGNTYEQYF TGTGCCAGCAGGATGGGGGGGAATACCTACGAGCAGTACTTC
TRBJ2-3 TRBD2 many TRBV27 CASSSDISGINTDTQYF TGTGCCAGCAGTTCGGACATTAGCGGGATCAACACAGATACGCAGTATTTT
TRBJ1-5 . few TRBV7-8 CASLPAGGNQPQHF TGTGCCAGCCTCCCCGCGGGGGGAAATCAGCCCCAGCATTTT
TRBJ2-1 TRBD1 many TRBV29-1 CSVEVDRGLNEQFF TGCAGCGTTGAAGTGGACAGGGGGCTCAATGAGCAGTTCTTC
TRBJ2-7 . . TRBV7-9 CASSPLGIDEQYF TGTGCCAGCAGCCCGCTGGGGATTGACGAGCAGTACTTC
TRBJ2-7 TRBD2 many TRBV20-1 CSASLAGGPHYEQYF TGCAGTGCTAGTCTCGCGGGAGGGCCTCACTACGAGCAGTACTTC
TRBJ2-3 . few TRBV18 CASSPFEGSTDTQYF TGTGCCAGCTCCCCATTTGAGGGTTCCACAGATACGCAGTATTTT
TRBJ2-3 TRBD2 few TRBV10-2 CASREWTSGTDTQYF TGCGCCAGCAGAGAGTGGACTAGCGGGACAGATACGCAGTATTTT
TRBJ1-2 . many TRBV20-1 CSALDRNVYGYTF TGCAGTGCCCTAGACAGGAACGTCTATGGCTACACCTTC
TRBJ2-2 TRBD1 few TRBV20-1 CSARDRVRNTGELFF TGCAGTGCTAGGGACAGGGTTCGAAACACCGGGGAGCTGTTTTTT
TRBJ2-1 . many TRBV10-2 CASRTVSNEQFF TGCGCCAGCAGGACAGTCAGCAATGAGCAGTTCTTC
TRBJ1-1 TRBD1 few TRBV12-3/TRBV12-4 CASSLGGQVNTEAFF TGTGCCAGCAGTTTAGGAGGACAGGTGAACACTGAAGCTTTCTTT
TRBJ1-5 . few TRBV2 CASCNGLGTRDQPQHF TGTGCCAGCTGTAATGGGTTAGGGACAAGGGATCAGCCCCAGCATTTT
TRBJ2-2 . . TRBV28 CASTVSRPNTGELFF TGTGCCAGCACGGTTTCCCGGCCAAACACCGGGGAGCTGTTTTTT
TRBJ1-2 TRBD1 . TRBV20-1 CSAKDRGGLNYGYTF TGCAGTGCAAAGGACAGGGGGGGACTTAACTATGGCTACACCTTC
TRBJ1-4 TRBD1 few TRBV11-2 CASSHRTGTDEKLFF TGTGCCAGCAGCCATCGCACAGGGACAGATGAAAAACTGTTTTTT
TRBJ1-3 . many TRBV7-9 CASSSWSMQVSGNTIYF TGTGCCAGCAGCTCCTGGTCCATGCAGGTTTCCGGAAACACCATATATTTT
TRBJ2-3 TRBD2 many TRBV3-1 CATGRTDTQYF TGTGCCACCGGGAGGACAGATACGCAGTATTTT
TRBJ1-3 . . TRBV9 CASSASSPFSENTIYF TGTGCCAGCAGCGCCTCATCGCCATTTTCTGAAAACACCATATATTTT
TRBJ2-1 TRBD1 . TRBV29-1 CSVEEGDRGYNEQFF TGCAGCGTTGAAGAAGGGGACAGGGGCTACAATGAGCAGTTCTTC
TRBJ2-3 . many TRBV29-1 CSVDYGSTDTQYF TGCAGCGTAGACTACGGGAGCACAGATACGCAGTATTTT
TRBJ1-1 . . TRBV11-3 CASSVQSNTEAFF TGTGCCAGCAGCGTGCAGTCAAACACTGAAGCTTTCTTT
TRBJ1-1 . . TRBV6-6 CASSYHAGRDVNTEAFF TGTGCCAGCAGTTATCACGCAGGGAGGGATGTTAACACTGAAGCTTTCTTT
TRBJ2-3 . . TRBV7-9 CASSLDLGQGIGTDTQYF TGTGCCAGCAGCTTAGACCTGGGGCAGGGTATTGGCACAGATACGCAGTATTTT
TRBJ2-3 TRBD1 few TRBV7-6 CASSLNQGASTDTQYF TGTGCCAGCAGCTTAAATCAGGGGGCAAGCACAGATACGCAGTATTTT
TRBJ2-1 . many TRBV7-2 CASSRDSSYNEQFF TGTGCCAGCAGCCGCGACTCGTCCTACAATGAGCAGTTCTTC
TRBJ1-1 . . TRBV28 CASNSRVEAFF TGTGCCAGCAATTCGCGGGTTGAAGCTTTCTTT
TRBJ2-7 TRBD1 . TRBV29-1 CSVEAGQGTYEQYF TGCAGCGTTGAAGCGGGACAGGGAACCTACGAGCAGTACTTC
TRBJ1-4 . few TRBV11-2 CASSPSGGMRKLFF TGTGCCAGCAGCCCCTCCGGAGGAATGAGGAAACTGTTTTTT
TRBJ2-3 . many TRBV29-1 CSVEVTASTDTQYF TGCAGCGTTGAAGTCACAGCTAGCACAGATACGCAGTATTTT
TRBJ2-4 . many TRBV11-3 CASSLMGTLAKNIQYF TGTGCCAGCAGCTTGATGGGGACGCTAGCCAAAAACATTCAGTACTTC
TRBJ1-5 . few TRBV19 CASSMTGNQPQHF TGTGCCAGTAGTATGACGGGCAATCAGCCCCAGCATTTT